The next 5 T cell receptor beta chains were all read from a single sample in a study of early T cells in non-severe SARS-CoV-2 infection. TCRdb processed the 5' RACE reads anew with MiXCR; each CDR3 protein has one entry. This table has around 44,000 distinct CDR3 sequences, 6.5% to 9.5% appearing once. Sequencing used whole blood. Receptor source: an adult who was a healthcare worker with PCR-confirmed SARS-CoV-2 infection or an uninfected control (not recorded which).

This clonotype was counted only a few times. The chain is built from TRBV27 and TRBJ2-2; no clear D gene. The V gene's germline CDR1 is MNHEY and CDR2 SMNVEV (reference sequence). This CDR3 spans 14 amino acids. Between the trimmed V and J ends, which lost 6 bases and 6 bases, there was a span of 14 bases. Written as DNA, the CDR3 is TGTGCCAGCAGGACCTTTCAATACGCCGGGGAGCTGTTTTTT. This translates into CASRTFQYAGELFF.

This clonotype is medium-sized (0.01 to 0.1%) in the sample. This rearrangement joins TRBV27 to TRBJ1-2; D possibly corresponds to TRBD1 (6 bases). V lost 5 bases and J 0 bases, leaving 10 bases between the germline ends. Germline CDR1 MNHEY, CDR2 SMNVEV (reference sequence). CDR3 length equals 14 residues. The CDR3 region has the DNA TGTGCCAGCAGTACACAGGGAGCTAACTATGGCTACACCTTC. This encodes CASSTQGANYGYTF.

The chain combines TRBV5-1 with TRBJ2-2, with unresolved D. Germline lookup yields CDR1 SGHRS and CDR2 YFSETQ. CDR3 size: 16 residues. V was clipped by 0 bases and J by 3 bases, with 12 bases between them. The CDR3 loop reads CASSLGNRIDTGELFF. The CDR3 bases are TGCGCCAGCAGCTTGGGTAACAGAATTGACACCGGGGAGCTGTTTTTT.

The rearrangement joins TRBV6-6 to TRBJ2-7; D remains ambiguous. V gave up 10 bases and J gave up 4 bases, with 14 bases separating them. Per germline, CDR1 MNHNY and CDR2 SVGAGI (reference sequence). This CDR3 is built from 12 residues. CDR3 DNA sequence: TGTGCCATTGGACGGGTTCCGTACGAGCAGTACTTC. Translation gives CAIGRVPYEQYF.

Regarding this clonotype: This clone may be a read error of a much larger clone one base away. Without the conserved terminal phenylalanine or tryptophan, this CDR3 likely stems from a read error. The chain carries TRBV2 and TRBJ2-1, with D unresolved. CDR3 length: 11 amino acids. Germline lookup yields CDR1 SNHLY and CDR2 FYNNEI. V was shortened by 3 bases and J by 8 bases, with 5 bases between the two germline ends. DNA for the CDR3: TGTGCCAGCAGTGATAGGGATGAGCAGTTCCTC. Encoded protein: CASSDRDEQFL.